This T cell receptor (beta chain) was retrieved from a study of blood T cell repertoires in COVID-19. Turning to the study itself: Samples taken during acute and convalescent COVID-19 were collected in the United States, Italy and Spain. T cells, B-cell-depleted T cells, or PBMCs supplied cDNA or gDNA.

Profiling relied on immunoSEQ multiplex PCR, and the TCRdb table lists in-frame clones only, not all of them. The table lists roughly 50,000 clones, 90% of them singletons. V was cut by 3 bases and J by 12 bases, with 20 bases left in between. Germline V gene data show CDR1 as KGHSH and CDR2 as LQKENI. The CDR3 loop spans 14 amino acids. V usage is TRBV18 and J usage is TRBJ2-5, with D perhaps matching TRBD1 (6 bases). This clonotype was obtained from a man between 65 and 85 years old with acute or convalescent COVID-19. Sequenced: peripheral blood. The CDR3 region has the DNA TGTGCCAGCTCACCGGACAGACGAGACCCCCCAGAGTACTTC. Protein sequence: CASSPDRRDPPEYF.